This is a list of T cell receptor beta chains from one sample in a study of blood T cell repertoires in COVID-19. The table came from immunoSEQ multiplex PCR; TCRdb's copy has only in-frame clones and leaves some out. The sample holds some 170,000 clones, approximately 79% seen once. The specimen was peripheral blood. The receptors originated from a woman older than 75 with acute or convalescent COVID-19. The CDR3 runs from the conserved cysteine through the conserved F or W. A D gene is named only where the DNA matches it firmly. Size is stated for part of the rows, as once, few or many counts, or as a class when the clone is expanded.

j_call v_call clone_size d_call cdr3_aa cdr3_nt
TRBJ2-1 TRBV7-6 NA TRBD1 CASSLMDRGPYNEQFF TGTGCCAGCAGCTTAATGGACAGGGGGCCTTACAATGAGCAGTTCTTC
TRBJ2-7 TRBV15 NA TRBD1 CATSRFDRGPSYEQYF TGTGCCACCAGCAGGTTCGACAGGGGACCATCCTACGAGCAGTACTTC
TRBJ2-5 TRBV7-6 NA TRBD2 CASSSSLLAGRGETQYF TGTGCCAGCAGCTCCTCCCTCCTAGCGGGAAGGGGGGAGACCCAGTACTTC
TRBJ1-2 TRBV10-3 NA NA CAISESTLAGGYTF TGTGCCATCAGTGAGTCGACCCTCGCGGGTGGCTACACCTTC
TRBJ2-2 TRBV3-1/TRBV3-2 NA TRBD2 CASSRGLAGGLNTGELFF TGTGCCAGCAGCCGAGGACTAGCGGGGGGACTGAACACCGGGGAGCTGTTTTTT
TRBJ2-3 TRBV7-3 NA TRBD2 CASSLGSGGLMQPDTQYF TGTGCCAGCAGCTTAGGTAGCGGGGGCCTCATGCAACCAGATACGCAGTATTTT
TRBJ1-2 TRBV12-3/TRBV12-4 NA NA CASSLGGNHGYTF TGTGCCAGCAGTTTAGGAGGGAACCATGGCTACACCTTC
TRBJ2-2 TRBV5-1 NA NA CASSPRVQGELFF TGCGCCAGCAGCCCCAGGGTCCAAGGGGAGCTGTTTTTT
TRBJ2-7 TRBV7-9 NA NA CASSLSGQYYEQYF TGTGCCAGCAGCTTATCTGGACAATACTACGAGCAGTACTTC
TRBJ2-3 TRBV5-4 NA NA CASSGAGAFEDTQYF TGTGCCAGCAGCGGGGCCGGAGCCTTCGAGGATACGCAGTATTTT
TRBJ2-7 TRBV2 NA NA CASTVSSGSYEQYF TGTGCCAGCACAGTGAGCAGCGGCTCCTACGAGCAGTACTTC
TRBJ2-3 TRBV4-2 NA TRBD1 CASSQETGGRDTQYF TGTGCCAGCAGCCAAGAAACAGGGGGGAGGGATACGCAGTATTTT
TRBJ2-7 TRBV7-2 few TRBD2 CASSLSGGQQYF TGTGCCAGCAGCTTATCGGGGGGTCAGCAGTACTTC
TRBJ2-7 TRBV4-3 NA TRBD2 CASSQGSSGGSPYEQYF TGCGCCAGCAGCCAAGGTTCCAGCGGGGGGTCCCCCTACGAGCAGTACTTC
TRBJ1-2 TRBV5-6 NA NA CASSWGPDGYYGYTF TGTGCCAGCAGCTGGGGCCCCGACGGCTACTATGGCTACACCTTC
TRBJ2-3 TRBV19 NA NA CASRGRVQADTQYF TGTGCCAGTAGGGGCAGGGTGCAAGCAGATACGCAGTATTTT
TRBJ2-2 TRBV2 NA TRBD2 CASSELAGEGTLELFF TGTGCCAGCAGTGAATTGGCGGGAGAGGGAACCTTGGAGCTGTTTTTT
TRBJ2-1 TRBV20-1 NA TRBD2 CSASMVAGTPREQFF TGCAGTGCTAGTATGGTAGCGGGTACCCCCCGTGAGCAGTTCTTC
TRBJ1-1 TRBV27 NA TRBD1 CASRRRGRDEAFF TGTGCCAGCAGGAGGAGGGGGCGGGATGAAGCTTTCTTT
TRBJ1-3 TRBV18 NA NA CASSPRATSAAGNTIYF TGTGCCAGCTCACCCCGGGCAACCTCAGCGGCTGGAAACACCATATATTTT
TRBJ2-2 TRBV5-4 NA NA CASSGPVSAGELFF TGTGCCAGCAGCGGCCCTGTGAGCGCCGGGGAGCTGTTTTTT
TRBJ1-2 TRBV10-1 NA TRBD1 CASSEGTDYGYTF TGCGCCAGCAGTGAGGGGACAGATTATGGCTACACCTTC
TRBJ2-1 TRBV15 NA TRBD1 CATSRDLGGTRNEQFF TGTGCCACCAGCAGAGATCTAGGGGGCACGCGCAATGAGCAGTTCTTC